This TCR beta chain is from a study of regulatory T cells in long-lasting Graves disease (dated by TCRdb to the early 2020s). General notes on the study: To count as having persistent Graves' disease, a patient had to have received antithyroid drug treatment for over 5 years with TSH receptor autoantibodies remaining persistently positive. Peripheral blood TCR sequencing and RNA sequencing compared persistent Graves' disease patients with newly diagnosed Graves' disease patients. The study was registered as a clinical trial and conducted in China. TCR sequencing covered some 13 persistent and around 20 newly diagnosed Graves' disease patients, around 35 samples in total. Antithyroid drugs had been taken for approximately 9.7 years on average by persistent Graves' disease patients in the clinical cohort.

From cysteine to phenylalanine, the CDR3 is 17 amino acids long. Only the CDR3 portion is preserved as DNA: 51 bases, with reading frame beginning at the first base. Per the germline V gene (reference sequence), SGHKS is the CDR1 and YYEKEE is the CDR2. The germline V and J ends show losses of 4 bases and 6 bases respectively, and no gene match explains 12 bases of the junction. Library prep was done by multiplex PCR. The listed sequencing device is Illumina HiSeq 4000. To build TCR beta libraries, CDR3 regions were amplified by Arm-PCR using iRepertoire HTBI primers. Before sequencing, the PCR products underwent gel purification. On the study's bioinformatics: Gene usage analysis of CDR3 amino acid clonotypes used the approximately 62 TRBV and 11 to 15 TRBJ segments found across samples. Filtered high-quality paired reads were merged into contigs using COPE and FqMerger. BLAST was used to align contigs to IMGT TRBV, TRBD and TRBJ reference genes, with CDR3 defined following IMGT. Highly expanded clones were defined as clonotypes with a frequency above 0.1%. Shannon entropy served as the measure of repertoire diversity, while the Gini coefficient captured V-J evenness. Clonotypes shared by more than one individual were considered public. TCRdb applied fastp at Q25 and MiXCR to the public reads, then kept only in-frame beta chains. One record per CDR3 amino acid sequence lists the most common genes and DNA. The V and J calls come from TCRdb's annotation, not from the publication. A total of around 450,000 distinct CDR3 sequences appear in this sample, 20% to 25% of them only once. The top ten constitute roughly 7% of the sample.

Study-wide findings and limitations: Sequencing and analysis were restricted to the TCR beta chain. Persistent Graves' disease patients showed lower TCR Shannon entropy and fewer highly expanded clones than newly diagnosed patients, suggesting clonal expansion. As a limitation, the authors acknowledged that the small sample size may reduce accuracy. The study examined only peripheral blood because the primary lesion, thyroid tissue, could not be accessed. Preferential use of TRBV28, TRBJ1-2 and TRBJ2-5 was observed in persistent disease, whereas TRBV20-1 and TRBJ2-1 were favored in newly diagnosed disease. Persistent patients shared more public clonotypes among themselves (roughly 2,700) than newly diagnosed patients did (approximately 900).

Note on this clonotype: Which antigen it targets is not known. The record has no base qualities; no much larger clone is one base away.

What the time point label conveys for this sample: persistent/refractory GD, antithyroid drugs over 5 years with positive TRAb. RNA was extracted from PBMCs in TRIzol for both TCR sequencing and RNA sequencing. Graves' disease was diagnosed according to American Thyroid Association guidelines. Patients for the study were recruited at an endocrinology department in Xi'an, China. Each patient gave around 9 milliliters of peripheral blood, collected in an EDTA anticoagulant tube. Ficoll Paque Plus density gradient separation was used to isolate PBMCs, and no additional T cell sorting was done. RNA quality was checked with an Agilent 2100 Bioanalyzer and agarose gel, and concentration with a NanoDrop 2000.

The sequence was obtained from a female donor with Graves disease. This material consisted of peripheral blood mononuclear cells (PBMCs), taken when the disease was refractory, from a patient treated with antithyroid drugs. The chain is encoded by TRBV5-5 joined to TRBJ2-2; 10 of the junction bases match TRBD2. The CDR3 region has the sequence CASSLLIGSGGAGELFF. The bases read TGTGCCAGCAGCCTACTGATTGGGAGCGGGGGGGCCGGGGAGCTGTTTTTT.